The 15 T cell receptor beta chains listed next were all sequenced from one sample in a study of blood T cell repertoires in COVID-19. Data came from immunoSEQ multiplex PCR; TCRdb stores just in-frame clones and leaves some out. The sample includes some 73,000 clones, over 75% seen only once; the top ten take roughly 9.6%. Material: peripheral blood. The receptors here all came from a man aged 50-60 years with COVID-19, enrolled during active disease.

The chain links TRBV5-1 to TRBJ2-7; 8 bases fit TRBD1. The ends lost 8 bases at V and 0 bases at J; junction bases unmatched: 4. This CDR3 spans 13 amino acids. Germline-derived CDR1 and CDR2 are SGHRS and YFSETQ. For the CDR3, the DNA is TGCGCCAGTCAGACAGGGGCCTCCTACGAGCAGTACTTC. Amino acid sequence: CASQTGASYEQYF.

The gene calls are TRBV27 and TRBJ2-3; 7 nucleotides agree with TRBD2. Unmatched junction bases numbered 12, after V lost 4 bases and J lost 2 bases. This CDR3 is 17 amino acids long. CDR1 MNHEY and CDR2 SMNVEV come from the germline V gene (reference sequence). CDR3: CASSSLIGAGSTDTQYF. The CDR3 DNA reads TGTGCCAGCAGTTCCCTTATAGGAGCGGGATCCACAGATACGCAGTATTTT.

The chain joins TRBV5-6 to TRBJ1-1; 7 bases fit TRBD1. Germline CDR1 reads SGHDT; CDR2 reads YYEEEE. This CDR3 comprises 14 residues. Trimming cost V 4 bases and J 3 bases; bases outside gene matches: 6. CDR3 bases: TGTGCCAGCAGCCGACAGGGAAGGGACACTGAAGCTTTCTTT. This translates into CASSRQGRDTEAFF. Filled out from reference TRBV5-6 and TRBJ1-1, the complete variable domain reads DAGVTQSPTHLIKTRGQQVTLRCSPKSGHDTVSWYQQALGQGPQFIFQYYEEEERQRGNFPDRFSGHQFPNYSSELNVNALLLGDSALYLCASSRQGRDTEAFFGQGTRLTVV.

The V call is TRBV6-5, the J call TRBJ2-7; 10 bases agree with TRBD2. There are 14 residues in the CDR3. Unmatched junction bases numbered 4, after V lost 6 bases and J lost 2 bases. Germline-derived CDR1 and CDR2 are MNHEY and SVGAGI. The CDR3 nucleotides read TGTGCCAGCAGAACTAGCGGGACTACCTACGAGCAGTACTTC. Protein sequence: CASRTSGTTYEQYF.

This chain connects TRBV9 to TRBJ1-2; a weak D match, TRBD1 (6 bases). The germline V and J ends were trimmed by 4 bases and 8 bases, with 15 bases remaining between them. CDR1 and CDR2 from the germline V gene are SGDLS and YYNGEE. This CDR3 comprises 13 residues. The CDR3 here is CASSRGGVEGYTF. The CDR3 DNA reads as TGTGCCAGCAGCCGAGGGGGGGTCGAGGGCTACACCTTC.

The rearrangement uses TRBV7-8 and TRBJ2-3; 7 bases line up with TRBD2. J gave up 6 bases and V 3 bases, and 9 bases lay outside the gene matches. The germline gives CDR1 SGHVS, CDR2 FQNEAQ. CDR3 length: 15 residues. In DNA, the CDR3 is TGTGCCAGCAGCTTGCAGTCACTGGGGGGGGATACGCAGTATTTT. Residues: CASSLQSLGGDTQYF.

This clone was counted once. For the CDR3, the DNA is TGTGCCAGCAGCTTGGTCAGGGGACAAGAGACCCAGTACTTC. Its translation is CASSLVRGQETQYF. V gene TRBV5-6 combines with J gene TRBJ2-5; perhaps TRBD1 as D (6 bases). The V end lost 0 bases, the J end lost 2 bases, and 8 bases lay between the germline ends. This CDR3 region has 14 residues. Germline values: CDR1 SGHDT, CDR2 YYEEEE.

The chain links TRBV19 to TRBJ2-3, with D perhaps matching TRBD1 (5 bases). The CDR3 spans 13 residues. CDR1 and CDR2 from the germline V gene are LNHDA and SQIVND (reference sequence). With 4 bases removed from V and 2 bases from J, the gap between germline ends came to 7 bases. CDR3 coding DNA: TGTGCCAGTAGTACAGGGCACACAGATACGCAGTATTTT. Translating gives CASSTGHTDTQYF.

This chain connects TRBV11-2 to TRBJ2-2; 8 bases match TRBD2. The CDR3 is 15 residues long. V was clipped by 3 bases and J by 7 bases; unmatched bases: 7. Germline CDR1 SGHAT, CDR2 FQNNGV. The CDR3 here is CASSFSGGVVGELFF. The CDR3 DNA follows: TGTGCCAGCAGCTTTTCCGGGGGGGTGGTCGGGGAGCTGTTTTTT.

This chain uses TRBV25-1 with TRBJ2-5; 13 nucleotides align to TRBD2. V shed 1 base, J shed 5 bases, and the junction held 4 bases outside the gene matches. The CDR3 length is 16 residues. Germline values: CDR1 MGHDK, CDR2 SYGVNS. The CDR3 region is CASSELGLAGVETQYF. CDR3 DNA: TGTGCCAGCAGTGAATTAGGACTAGCGGGAGTCGAGACCCAGTACTTC.

The CDR3 DNA follows: TGTGCCAGCAGCCCAGGGACTAGCGGGATCAAAAACATTCAGTACTTC. Translated: CASSPGTSGIKNIQYF. The chain is built from TRBV11-2 and TRBJ2-4; TRBD2 matches at 13 bases. The CDR3 contains 16 residues. Germline CDR1 reads SGHAT; CDR2 reads FQNNGV. V gave up 5 bases and J gave up 3 bases; unmatched junction bases: 4.

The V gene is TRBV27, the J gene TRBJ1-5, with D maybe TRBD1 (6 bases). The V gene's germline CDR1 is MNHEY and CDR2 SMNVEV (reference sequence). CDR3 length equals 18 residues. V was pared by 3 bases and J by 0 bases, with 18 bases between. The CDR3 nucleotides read TGTGCCAGCAGTTTGTCGACGGGGGGCCTAAATAGCAATCAGCCCCAGCATTTT. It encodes CASSLSTGGLNSNQPQHF.

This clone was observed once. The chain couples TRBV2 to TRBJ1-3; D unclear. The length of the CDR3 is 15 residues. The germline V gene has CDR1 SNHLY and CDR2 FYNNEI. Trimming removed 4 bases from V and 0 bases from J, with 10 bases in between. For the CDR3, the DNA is TGTGCCAGCAGTGGAACAGAAATCTCTGGAAACACCATATATTTT. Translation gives CASSGTEISGNTIYF.

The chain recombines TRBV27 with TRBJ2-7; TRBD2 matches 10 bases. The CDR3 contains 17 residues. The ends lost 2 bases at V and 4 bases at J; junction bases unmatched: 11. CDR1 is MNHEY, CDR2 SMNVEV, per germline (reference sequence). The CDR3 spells CASSLKAPSGSGYEQYF. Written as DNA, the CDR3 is TGTGCCAGCAGTTTAAAAGCCCCTAGCGGGAGTGGGTACGAGCAGTACTTC.

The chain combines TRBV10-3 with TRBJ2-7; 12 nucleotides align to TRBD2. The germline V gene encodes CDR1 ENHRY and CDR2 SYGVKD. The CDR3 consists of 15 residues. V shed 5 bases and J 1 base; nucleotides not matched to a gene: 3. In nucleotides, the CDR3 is TGTGCCATCAGTACCGGGACTAGCGGGTCCTACGAGCAGTACTTC. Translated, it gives CAISTGTSGSYEQYF.